One and the same sample provided the 8 T cell receptor beta chains below, sequenced in a study of shared clonotypes between healthy human individuals. Generated by immunoSEQ multiplex PCR, the TCRdb table keeps only in-frame clones and is missing some. Altogether roughly 2.2 million clones are present, 85% to 95% being singletons, with the ten largest covering about 0.37%. The sample was naive CD4+ T cells from PBMCs. The subset was: CD45RA+ positively selected. The receptor set was obtained from a man between 18 and 35 years old in good health. Some clones in this sample may be carry-over from other donors' samples.

V is TRBV29-1 and J is TRBJ1-2; the D gene is possibly TRBD1 (5 bases). The CDR3 loop spans 14 amino acids. Trimming removed 6 bases at V and 3 bases at J, with 17 bases between. Germline CDR1 reads SQVTM; CDR2 reads ANQGSEA. As DNA, the CDR3 is TGCAGCGTAGCGGTGAGGGGAAACGACTATGGCTACACCTTC. This encodes CSVAVRGNDYGYTF.

The genes are TRBV6-1 and TRBJ2-2; D may be TRBD2 (6 bases). CDR3 length: 14 amino acids. The V end was cut by 7 bases, the J end by 1 base, with 10 bases between. The germline CDR1 and CDR2 sequences are MNHNS and SASEGT. The CDR3 is CASKREMNTGELFF. CDR3 nucleotide sequence: TGTGCCAGCAAACGGGAGATGAACACCGGGGAGCTGTTTTTT.

The V and J genes are TRBV6-1 and TRBJ1-1; possible D gene TRBD1, 6 bases. Germline V gene data show CDR1 as MNHNS and CDR2 as SASEGT. V was pared by 3 bases and J by 8 bases, with 16 bases between. The CDR3 sequence is 14 residues long. The CDR3 sequence: CASSEGTDRKEAFF. The CDR3 nucleotides read TGTGCCAGCAGTGAGGGTACGGACAGAAAAGAAGCTTTCTTT.

J is TRBJ2-2 and V is TRBV5-6; tentatively, D is TRBD2 (5 bases). V was shortened by 3 bases and J by 0 bases, with 12 bases between the two germline ends. Germline V gives CDR1 SGHDT, CDR2 YYEEEE. The CDR3 has 16 residues. Here the CDR3 DNA reads TGTGCCAGCAGCTGGTGGGCGGGCGCGAACACCGGGGAGCTGTTTTTT. Translating gives CASSWWAGANTGELFF.

The J gene is TRBJ2-7, the V gene TRBV18; 7 nucleotides agree with TRBD1. V trimming: 0 bases; J trimming: 4 bases; junction bases outside the gene matches: 6. The CDR3 spans 15 residues. CDR1 and CDR2 (germline): KGHSH, LQKENI. CDR3 DNA sequence: TGTGCCAGCTCACCACCGCGACAGGGATTATACGAGCAGTACTTC. Protein: CASSPPRQGLYEQYF.

This rearrangement joins TRBV19 to TRBJ2-6, with unresolved D. CDR1 LNHDA and CDR2 SQIVND come from the germline V gene (reference sequence). V was pared by 10 bases and J by 0 bases, with 10 bases between. The CDR3 extends over 14 amino acids. DNA of the CDR3: TGTGCCACCCTGCTCAGCTCTGGGGCCAACGTCCTGACTTTC. This sequence encodes CATLLSSGANVLTF. The variable domain in full, with the rest retrieved from reference TRBV19 and TRBJ2-6, is DGGITQSPKYLFRKEGQNVTLSCEQNLNHDAMYWYRQDPGQGLRLIYYSQIVNDFQKGDIAEGYSVSREKKESFPLTVTSAQKNPTAFYLCATLLSSGANVLTFGAGSRLTVL.

The J gene is TRBJ1-4, the V gene TRBV7-6; 7 bases map to TRBD1. Per the germline V gene, CDR1 is SGHVS and CDR2 is FNYEAQ. V was pared by 4 bases and J by 8 bases, with 10 bases of the junction left unmatched. The CDR3 runs to 15 residues. CDR3 sequence: CASSSSTGWVEKLFF. CDR3 sequence (DNA): TGTGCCAGCAGCTCCTCGACAGGGTGGGTCGAAAAACTGTTTTTT.

The chain has TRBV5-1 and TRBJ2-1; 7 bases align to TRBD2. With 2 bases clipped from V and 3 bases from J, the junction kept 8 bases outside the gene matches. The CDR3 consists of 16 residues. Germline V lookup: CDR1 SGHRS, CDR2 YFSETQ. CDR3 sequence (DNA): TGCGCCAGCAGCTTAGTATCTAGCGGAGGCTACAATGAGCAGTTCTTC. Translation gives CASSLVSSGGYNEQFF.